This T cell receptor (beta chain) was found in a study of beta chain features in type 1 diabetes listed by TCRdb under 2018. Regarding the complete study: Mean age, gender distribution, total cell number and subset yield did not differ between patients and healthy donors. A total of 107,917,701 sorted cells were examined across all samples, and a strong correlation was observed between cell number per subset and RNA yield. In the study, TCRB repertoires of sorted circulating CD4+ T cell subsets from recently diagnosed type 1 diabetes patients were compared with those of matched healthy donors. Whereas all 30 or so donors provided naive and central memory subsets, regulatory and stem cell-like memory subsets were isolated from just 8 patients and roughly eight healthy donors. On the study overall, not on this receptor specifically: PCR may preferentially amplify shorter templates, but because patient and control samples were amplified and corrected together, any resulting skew would affect both groups equally. Naive, central memory and regulatory TCRB repertoires appeared more similar among patients than among healthy donors. At VDJ recombination sites, type 1 diabetes patients had fewer insertions and more deleted nucleotides, which implies abnormalities in thymic rearrangement. In all four CD4+ subsets, TCRB CDR3 length was moderately but significantly shorter in type 1 diabetes patients. Because cDNA was sequenced instead of genomic DNA, activated cells with high expression could be over-represented, although the groups did not differ in activation or CD3 levels. Because small numbers of individuals were included in the HLA sub-analyses, any influence of HLA type on TCRB rearrangement was left unresolved.

The CDR3 covers 14 residues, taking in both the cysteine and the phenylalanine. The kept DNA is CDR3 alone, 42 bases in frame from the first base. The V end loses 2 bases and the J end loses 2 bases, and a stretch of 4 bases separates them. Via the germline V gene (reference sequence), CDR1 is SEHNR and CDR2 FQNEAQ. From each donor, a single peripheral blood sample of about 110 mL on average was drawn into heparinised tubes. A BD FACSAria II and a panel including CD45RO, CCR7, CD25, CD127, CD95 and CD27 were used to sort naive, central memory, regulatory and stem cell-like memory CD4+ T cells. Purity was above 95% for every sorted population. PBMCs were separated immediately by Lymphoprep density gradient centrifugation and were stained directly, without being cultured. Samples were stained and sorted in pairs, with one healthy donor and one patient per experiment, so that batch effects were minimized.

All of the isolated RNA was reverse transcribed with the High Capacity cDNA Reverse Transcription Kit, so expressed TCRB transcripts were sequenced. Naive, central memory and regulatory T cell samples underwent deep immunoSEQ sequencing, averaging about 3.57 million total reads per sample. After sorted cells were lysed in RLT buffer, RNA was extracted with DNase-treated RNeasy Micro or Mini kits, with the choice depending on cell number. Each cell subset was processed on its own to prevent cross-contamination, while patient and healthy donor samples were processed together. The immunoSEQ multiplex PCR was used to amplify TCRB sequences from cDNA, generating 87-bp fragments that spanned the CDR3 region. Sequencing of the amplicons was done on the Illumina HiSeq platform. In the source study's methods: Synthetic template baselines were used to correct PCR bias computationally, reads within Hamming distance 2 were collapsed, and singletons that could not be merged were discarded. Reads were aligned against IMGT to assign V, D and J genes, CDR3 length and insertions or deletions at six rearrangement sites. Clonotype counts were normalized to sorted cell number within each subset before computing true diversity and Gini coefficients with the tcR R package. Repertoire sharing was quantified using the overlap coefficient calculated on TCRB nucleotide sequences. Out-of-frame TCRB sequences from naive cells were analyzed to stand in for the pre-selection repertoire. TCRdb retrieved this table from immuneACCESS and kept in-frame rearrangements only. Not all clones are present; in checked studies, unresolved V genes account for under half, and no reason is known for the remainder. The DNA gave D and trimming, while V, J and clone size come from that table. The table for this sample lists about 650,000 clones; around 12% of them were counted only once. The ten largest clonotypes hold over 0.1% of the sample.

The table lists this clone with a few counts. This clone's antigen is unknown. Per-base quality was not reported, and no clone a single base away is much larger than it. Sequencing was done on a sample of naive CD4+ T cells from blood. This sample's cell subset or site label indicates: true naive CD4+ T cells. Recombination joined TRBV7-9 with TRBJ2-6; there is no confident call for the D gene. The clonotype originates from a young man with type 1 diabetes. The CDR3 sequence is CASSLITGANVLTF. Here is the DNA: TGTGCCAGCAGCTTAATCACTGGGGCCAACGTCCTGACTTTC.